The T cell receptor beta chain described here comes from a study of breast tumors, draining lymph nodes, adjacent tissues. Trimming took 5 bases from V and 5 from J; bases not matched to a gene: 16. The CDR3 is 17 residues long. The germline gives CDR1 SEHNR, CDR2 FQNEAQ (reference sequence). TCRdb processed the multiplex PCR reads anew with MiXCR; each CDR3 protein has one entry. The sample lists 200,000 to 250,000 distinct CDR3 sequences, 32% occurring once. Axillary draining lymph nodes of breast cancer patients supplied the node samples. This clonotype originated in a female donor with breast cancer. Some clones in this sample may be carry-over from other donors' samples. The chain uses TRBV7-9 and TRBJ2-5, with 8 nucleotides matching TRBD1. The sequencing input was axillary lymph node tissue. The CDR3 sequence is CASSQSSGTGSSETQYF. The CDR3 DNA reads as TGTGCCAGCAGCCAAAGTTCCGGGACAGGATCTAGCGAGACCCAGTACTTC.